The rows below give T cell receptor beta chains drawn from one sample of a study of T cell responses to AZD1222 COVID-19 vaccine. This table comes from immunoSEQ multiplex PCR, and its TCRdb copy is limited to in-frame clones, with some not included. The sample records approximately 35,000 clones, approximately 86% being singletons. The input for sequencing was peripheral blood, taken on day 0 of AZD1222 vaccination. These receptor sequences come from an adult in good health. CDR3s include the opening cysteine and the closing phenylalanine or tryptophan. The D gene is left open where the match is weak. For some rows the clone size is stated as once, few or many, or as a class when expanded; others skip it.

v_gene	d_gene	j_gene	abundance	CDR3aa	CDR3nt
TRBV6-5	TRBD1	TRBJ2-7	.	CASRGQGLSYEQYF	TGTGCCAGCAGAGGACAGGGCCTCTCCTACGAGCAGTACTTC
TRBV5-6	.	TRBJ2-3	.	CASSLNGGGTDTQYF	TGTGCCAGCAGCTTGAACGGGGGCGGAACAGATACGCAGTATTTT
TRBV30	.	TRBJ1-2	.	CAWSVGLGIRF	.
TRBV5-8	TRBD1	TRBJ2-7	.	CASSLGQGRAYEQYF	TGTGCCAGCAGCTTGGGACAGGGGCGCGCCTACGAGCAGTACTTC
TRBV28	.	TRBJ1-5	.	CASSLLGGNQPQHF	TGTGCCAGCAGTTTGCTGGGGGGCAATCAGCCCCAGCATTTT
TRBV6-5	.	TRBJ2-3	.	CASSPGHRTDTQYF	TGTGCCAGCAGCCCGGGACACCGCACAGATACGCAGTATTTT
TRBV19	.	TRBJ2-1	.	CASSIQVETYNEQFF	TGTGCCAGTAGTATCCAGGTAGAAACCTACAATGAGCAGTTCTTC
TRBV14	.	TRBJ1-2	once	CASSRTSGDGYTF	TGTGCCAGCAGCCGGACCTCGGGCGATGGCTACACCTTC
TRBV24-1	.	TRBJ2-2	.	CATSKGWDGELFF	TGTGCCACCAGTAAGGGGTGGGACGGGGAGCTGTTTTTT
TRBV29-1	.	TRBJ2-5	few	CSVGPNEETQYF	TGCAGCGTTGGTCCTAACGAAGAGACCCAGTACTTC
TRBV14	.	TRBJ1-1	.	CASSQDRVTEAFF	TGTGCCAGCAGCCAAGACAGGGTAACTGAAGCTTTCTTT
TRBV19	.	TRBJ1-3	.	CASSTGLFSGNTIYF	TGTGCCAGTAGTACGGGACTTTTCTCTGGAAACACCATATATTTT
TRBV9	TRBD2	TRBJ2-1	.	CASSGRGTSAYNEQFF	TGTGCCAGCAGCGGCAGGGGGACTAGCGCCTACAATGAGCAGTTCTTC
TRBV29-1	TRBD1	TRBJ2-1	.	CSGGQGFYNEQFF	TGCAGCGGGGGACAGGGGTTCTACAATGAGCAGTTCTTC
TRBV27	TRBD2	TRBJ2-1	once	CASSSLAALYNEQFF	TGTGCCAGCAGTTCACTAGCGGCCCTCTACAATGAGCAGTTCTTC
TRBV7-2	TRBD1	TRBJ2-1	.	CASSLPGTGSYNEQFF	TGTGCCAGCAGCTTACCCGGGACAGGCTCCTACAATGAGCAGTTCTTC
TRBV14	TRBD2	TRBJ2-7	.	CASSFSGGTSYEQYF	TGTGCCAGCAGCTTTAGCGGGGGGACCTCCTACGAGCAGTACTTC
TRBV10-3	TRBD1	TRBJ2-7	once	CATGGHEQYF	TGTGCTACAGGGGGCCACGAGCAGTACTTC
TRBV27	.	TRBJ2-3	once	CASTTGQSTDTQYF	TGTGCCAGCACCACGGGACAATCCACAGATACGCAGTATTTT
TRBV24-1	.	TRBJ1-1	.	CATRDFGDTEAFF	TGTGCCACCAGGGACTTCGGGGACACTGAAGCTTTCTTT
TRBV7-2	.	TRBJ1-1	few	CASKSRVGDTEAFF	TGTGCCAGCAAGTCCAGGGTGGGAGACACTGAAGCTTTCTTT
TRBV27	.	TRBJ1-5	.	CAAGGLGSNSNQPQHF	TGTGCCGCCGGGGGGTTAGGGAGTAATAGCAATCAGCCCCAGCATTTT
TRBV3-1/TRBV3-2	.	TRBJ2-6	.	CASSQDPLGGANVLTF	TGTGCCAGCAGCCAAGATCCTTTGGGAGGGGCCAACGTCCTGACTTTC
TRBV7-2	.	TRBJ1-5	.	CASSLVGGNQPQHF	TGTGCCAGCAGCTTAGTTGGGGGCAATCAGCCCCAGCATTTT
TRBV7-6	TRBD2	TRBJ2-2	.	CASSLTLAGYTGELFF	TGTGCCAGCAGCTTAACGCTAGCGGGGTACACCGGGGAGCTGTTTTTT
TRBV9	.	TRBJ1-3	.	CASSVARAGNTIYF	TGTGCCAGCAGCGTAGCTAGGGCTGGAAACACCATATATTTT
TRBV13	.	TRBJ1-6	.	CASSLSERWSPLHF	TGTGCCAGCAGCTTATCTGAACGGTGGTCACCCCTCCACTTT
TRBV10-3	.	TRBJ1-2	.	CAISFFYRVGYTF	TGTGCCATCAGTTTTTTCTACAGGGTCGGCTACACCTTC
TRBV29-1	TRBD1	TRBJ2-3	.	CSVESRDSPPTDTQYF	TGCAGCGTTGAGTCCCGGGACAGTCCGCCCACAGATACGCAGTATTTT
TRBV5-1	.	TRBJ2-2	few	CASSLGHQNTGELFF	TGCGCCAGCAGCTTGGGGCACCAAAACACCGGGGAGCTGTTTTTT
TRBV5-1	.	TRBJ1-4	.	CASSLAWQINEKLFF	TGCGCCAGCAGCTTGGCCTGGCAGATTAATGAAAAACTGTTTTTT
TRBV5-5	.	TRBJ2-7	.	CASSLGLTNDYEQYF	TGTGCCAGCAGCTTAGGACTGACCAACGATTACGAGCAGTACTTC
TRBV14	.	TRBJ1-1	.	CASSAQGFTEAFF	TGTGCCAGCAGCGCACAGGGATTCACTGAAGCTTTCTTT
TRBV18	TRBD2	TRBJ2-7	.	CASSGGRAVYEQYF	TGTGCCAGCTCGGGCGGGAGGGCTGTCTACGAGCAGTACTTC
TRBV7-2	TRBD2	TRBJ2-3	few	CASRITSGGNTDTQYF	TGTGCCAGCAGAATTACTAGCGGGGGGAACACAGATACGCAGTATTTT